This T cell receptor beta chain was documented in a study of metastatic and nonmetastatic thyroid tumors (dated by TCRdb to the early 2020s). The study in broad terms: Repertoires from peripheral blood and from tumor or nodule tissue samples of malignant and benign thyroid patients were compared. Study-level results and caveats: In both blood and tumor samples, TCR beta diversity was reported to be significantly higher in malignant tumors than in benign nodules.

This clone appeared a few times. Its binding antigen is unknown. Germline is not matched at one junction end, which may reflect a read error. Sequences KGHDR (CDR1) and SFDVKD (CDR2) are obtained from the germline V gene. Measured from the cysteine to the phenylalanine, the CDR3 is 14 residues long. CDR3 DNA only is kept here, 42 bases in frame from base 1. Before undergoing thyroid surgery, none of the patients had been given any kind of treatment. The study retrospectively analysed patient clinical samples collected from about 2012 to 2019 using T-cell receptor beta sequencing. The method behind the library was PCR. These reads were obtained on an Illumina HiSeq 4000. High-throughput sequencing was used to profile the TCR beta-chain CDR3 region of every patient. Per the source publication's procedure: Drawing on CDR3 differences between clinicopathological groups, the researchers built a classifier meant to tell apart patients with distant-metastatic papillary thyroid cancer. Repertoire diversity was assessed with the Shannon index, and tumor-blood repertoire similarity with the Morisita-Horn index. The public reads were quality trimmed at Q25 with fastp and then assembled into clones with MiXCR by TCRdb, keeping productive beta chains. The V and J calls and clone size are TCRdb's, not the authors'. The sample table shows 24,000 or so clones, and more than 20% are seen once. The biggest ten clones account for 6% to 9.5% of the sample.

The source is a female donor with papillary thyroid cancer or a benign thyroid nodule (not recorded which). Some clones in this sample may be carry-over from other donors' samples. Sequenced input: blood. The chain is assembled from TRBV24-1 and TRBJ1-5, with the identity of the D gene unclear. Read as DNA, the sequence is TGTGCCACCAGTTATTTGTCAGATAATCAGCCCCAGCATTTT. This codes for CATSYLSDNQPQHF.